These 14 T cell receptor beta chains were sequenced from one sample in a study of blood T cell repertoires in COVID-19. Measured with immunoSEQ multiplex PCR; TCRdb has only the in-frame clones, and not every one. This repertoire shows approximately 230,000 clones, more than 75% found once; its top ten account for under 2%. Sequencing was performed on PBMCs or T cells enriched from blood (not recorded which). All receptors come from a man aged 40-49 years who had recovered from COVID-19.

The rearrangement links TRBV3-1 (or the pseudogene TRBV3-2) to TRBJ1-1, with TRBD1 matching over 7 bases. Unmatched junction bases numbered 3, after V lost 1 base and J lost 7 bases. The CDR3 spans 13 residues. The germline V gene has CDR1 LGHDT and CDR2 YNNKEL (reference sequence). CDR3 residues: CASSQGGDSEAFF. The CDR3 DNA sequence: TGTGCCAGCAGCCAAGGGGGGGACAGTGAAGCTTTCTTT.

The chain combines TRBV4-2 with TRBJ1-5; D is perhaps TRBD1 (6 bases). Per germline, CDR1 LGHNA and CDR2 YNFKEQ. The CDR3 has 17 residues. Deletions cut 0 bases from V and 5 bases from J, with 17 bases between. The CDR3 DNA sequence: TGTGCCAGCAGCCAAGAAGGTTTGGCAGGGGTTGATCAGCCCCAGCATTTT. The encoded protein is CASSQEGLAGVDQPQHF.

The table lists this clone with a count of one. This chain links TRBV7-2 with TRBJ1-1, with a weak D call TRBD1 (6 bases). The germline V and J ends were trimmed by 1 base and 2 bases, with 11 bases remaining between them. CDR3 length equals 15 residues. Germline CDR1 and CDR2: SGHTA and FQGNSA. The CDR3 loop is CASSLGGQLNTEAFF. The CDR3 region has the DNA TGTGCCAGCAGCTTAGGGGGACAACTAAACACTGAAGCTTTCTTT.

The V call is TRBV4-1, the J call TRBJ2-3; 11 bases match TRBD2. V gave up 4 bases and J gave up 1 base; unmatched junction bases: 10. The V gene's germline CDR1 is MGHRA and CDR2 YSYEKL. The CDR3 spans 18 residues. The CDR3 DNA reads as TGCGCCAGCAGCCGAACTAGCGGGGGCCAACTGGGCACAGATACGCAGTATTTT. It yields the protein CASSRTSGGQLGTDTQYF.

This clone appeared once. The chain uses TRBV18 and TRBJ1-1; D gene ambiguous. V was cut by 1 base and J by 4 bases, with 7 bases left in between. This CDR3 region has 13 residues. Germline CDR1 and CDR2: KGHSH and LQKENI. The CDR3 DNA is TGTGCCAGCTCACCACTCTTGGCCACTGAAGCTTTCTTT. Its translation: CASSPLLATEAFF.

This chain uses TRBV27 with TRBJ2-2; maybe TRBD1 (5 bases). The CDR3 contains 14 residues. Germline CDR1 is MNHEY and CDR2 is SMNVEV (reference sequence). V was cut by 8 bases and J by 7 bases, with 17 bases left in between. The CDR3 sequence: CASGWVGVGGELFF. Written as DNA, the CDR3 is TGTGCCAGCGGCTGGGTAGGGGTTGGCGGGGAGCTGTTTTTT.

The chain links TRBV5-6 to TRBJ2-5; 9 bases are shared with TRBD1. The CDR3 runs 17 residues. Germline assignment: CDR1 SGHDT and CDR2 YYEEEE. With V trimmed by 0 bases and J by 0 bases, 6 bases remained unmatched. In DNA form, the CDR3 reads TGTGCCAGCAGCTTGGCCTGGGACAGGGACGACCAAGAGACCCAGTACTTC. Protein: CASSLAWDRDDQETQYF. The full variable domain, with the rest looked up from reference TRBV5-6 and TRBJ2-5, is DAGVTQSPTHLIKTRGQQVTLRCSPKSGHDTVSWYQQALGQGPQFIFQYYEEEERQRGNFPDRFSGHQFPNYSSELNVNALLLGDSALYLCASSLAWDRDDQETQYFGPGTRLLVL.

The chain links TRBV27 to TRBJ2-7, with TRBD2 identical over 13 bases. Germline CDR1 MNHEY, CDR2 SMNVEV (reference sequence). The CDR3 loop spans 14 amino acids. With V trimmed by 4 bases and J by 5 bases, 2 bases remained unmatched. The CDR3 DNA is TGTGCCAGCAGTTGGGGGACTAGCGGGGACGAGCAGTACTTC. Its translation is CASSWGTSGDEQYF.

The V and J genes are TRBV18 and TRBJ1-3, with 7 bases lining up with TRBD1. There are 14 residues in the CDR3. Per germline, CDR1 KGHSH and CDR2 LQKENI. With 2 bases clipped from V and 4 bases from J, the junction kept 2 bases outside the gene matches. Here the CDR3 DNA reads TGTGCCAGCTCACCAGAGGGACAGGGAAACACCATATATTTT. Residues: CASSPEGQGNTIYF. The full variable domain, rest sourced from reference TRBV18 and TRBJ1-3, is NAGVMQNPRHLVRRRGQEARLRCSPMKGHSHVYWYRQLPEEGLKFMVYLQKENIIDESGMPKERFSAEFPKEGPSILRIQQVVRGDSAAYFCASSPEGQGNTIYFGEGSWLTVV.

The DNA for the CDR3 is TGCGCCAGCAGCCAAGGGGGCAGGGGGTTCAATGAAAAACTGTTTTTT. It yields the protein CASSQGGRGFNEKLFF. V gene TRBV4-1 combines with J gene TRBJ1-4, with 7 positions matching TRBD1. The CDR3 has 16 amino acids. Per germline, CDR1 MGHRA and CDR2 YSYEKL. Losses at the gene ends were 1 base for V and 5 bases for J; bases not matched to a gene: 7.

V usage is TRBV18 and J usage is TRBJ1-2; D uncertain. This CDR3 comprises 13 residues. CDR1 is KGHSH and CDR2 is LQKENI in the germline V gene. V was shortened by 6 bases and J by 6 bases, with 14 bases between the two germline ends. CDR3 DNA sequence: TGTGCCAGCTCCCGGGAGCCGACGGATGGCTACACCTTC. Protein: CASSREPTDGYTF.

The V gene is TRBV9, the J gene TRBJ1-1; unclear D gene. V was cut by 0 bases and J by 7 bases, with 7 bases left in between. Germline V gene sequence: CDR1 SGDLS, CDR2 YYNGEE. The CDR3 consists of 12 residues. The CDR3 DNA reads as TGTGCCAGCAGCGTAGCGGGGAATGAAGCTTTCTTT. Protein product: CASSVAGNEAFF.

This clone was recorded a few times. The rearrangement uses TRBV18 and TRBJ1-1; 9 bases fit TRBD1. The CDR3 has 15 residues. After removal of 4 bases from V and 2 bases from J, the junction contained 5 bases not matched to a gene. Germline V lookup: CDR1 KGHSH, CDR2 LQKENI. The CDR3 protein is CASSRNTGGNTEAFF. The CDR3 DNA reads as TGTGCCAGCTCACGTAACACAGGGGGCAACACTGAAGCTTTCTTT.

The gene calls are TRBV2 and TRBJ2-7; 9 bases are a match to TRBD1. This CDR3 contains 13 residues. Germline CDR1 is SNHLY and CDR2 is FYNNEI. Germline trimming cut 8 bases from V and 7 bases from J; bases unmatched to any gene: 9. The CDR3 is CASGGTGFGEQYF. In DNA, the CDR3 is TGTGCCAGCGGCGGGACAGGGTTTGGGGAGCAGTACTTC.